This TCR beta chain was profiled in a study of PD-1 blockade in mismatch repair-deficient tumors. The data were produced by immunoSEQ multiplex PCR, yet TCRdb's version contains in-frame clones alone and is incomplete. The table records more than 90,000 clones, about 74% of them present only once. The V and J ends lost 4 bases and 1 base, in that order; junction bases with no gene match: 3. The length of the CDR3 is 15 residues. Germline assignment: CDR1 LNHDA and CDR2 SQIVND (reference sequence). TCRs were sequenced from a few patients responding to pembrolizumab. Sequencing used peripheral blood, obtained approximately 64 weeks after starting pembrolizumab. The chain joins TRBV19 to TRBJ1-1, with 10 nucleotides matching TRBD1. This TCR was recovered from an adult with mismatch repair-deficient cancer. The chain's CDR3 is CASSRWTGGNTEAFF. The CDR3 nucleotides read TGTGCCAGTAGTAGATGGACAGGGGGGAACACTGAAGCTTTCTTT.